The 13 T cell receptor beta chains given below trace back to one sample, sequenced in a study of blood T cell repertoires in COVID-19. Sequenced by immunoSEQ multiplex PCR; TCRdb stores in-frame clones only, minus some. The data contain approximately 240,000 clones, approximately 80% of them seen just once; the ten biggest clones take up about 5.3%. Sequencing input: peripheral blood. All receptors come from a woman over 75 with active or convalescent COVID-19.

This clone has only one observation. In DNA, the CDR3 is TGTGCCAGCAGCCATATGGGACAGGGATTTGATTCTAAAGCTTTCTTT. It is translated as CASSHMGQGFDSKAFF. The rearrangement uses TRBV3-1 (or the pseudogene TRBV3-2) and TRBJ1-1; 9 nucleotides match TRBD1. This CDR3 contains 16 residues. With V trimmed by 3 bases and J by 9 bases, 14 bases remained unmatched. CDR1 is LGHDT and CDR2 is YNNKEL in the germline V gene (reference sequence).

The rearrangement uses TRBV18 and TRBJ1-1; possibly TRBD1 for D (5 bases). Trimming shortened V by 2 bases and J by 5 bases, and 18 bases separated the two germline ends. The CDR3 totals 16 residues. Germline CDR1 KGHSH, CDR2 LQKENI. CDR3 nucleotides: TGTGCCAGCTCACCATGGCAGGGAAAGGTAGGAACTGAAGCTTTCTTT. This encodes CASSPWQGKVGTEAFF.

The rearrangement links TRBV29-1 to TRBJ1-1, with D unresolved. From germline, CDR1 is SQVTM and CDR2 ANQGSEA. Trimming removed 7 bases from V and 3 bases from J, with 12 bases in between. CDR3 length: 12 residues. CDR3 sequence reads: CSAATQYTEAFF. Here the CDR3 DNA reads TGCAGCGCCGCGACTCAATACACTGAAGCTTTCTTT.

In this sample, this clone turned up once. The CDR3: CASSHGYLDAGVVNEQFF. CDR3 in DNA: TGTGCCAGCAGCCATGGGTATCTCGACGCGGGAGTAGTCAATGAGCAGTTCTTC. The rearrangement uses TRBV5-6 and TRBJ2-1, with TRBD2 identical over 7 bases. This CDR3 is built from 18 residues. CDR1 and CDR2 (germline): SGHDT, YYEEEE. The ends lost 4 bases at V and 6 bases at J; junction bases unmatched: 19.

The chain recombines TRBV5-1 with TRBJ2-5; the match to TRBD2 covers 14 bases. The J segment lost 1 base and the V segment lost 4 bases, leaving 3 bases of the junction unmatched. This CDR3 region has 16 residues. Looked up from germline, CDR1 is SGHRS and CDR2 is YFSETQ. The CDR3: CASSVGLAGAQETQYF. Here the CDR3 DNA reads TGCGCCAGCAGCGTGGGACTAGCGGGGGCCCAAGAGACCCAGTACTTC.

This clone was counted only a few times. The J gene is TRBJ2-3, the V gene TRBV6-6, with a tentative D call TRBD1 (5 bases). Germline CDR1 reads MNHNY; CDR2 reads SVGAGI (reference sequence). The CDR3 runs 14 residues. Trimming removed 4 bases from V and 6 bases from J, with 14 bases in between. CDR3 nucleotide sequence: TGTGCCAGCAGTTGGACACCGGTCAAGGATACGCAGTATTTT. Its protein product is CASSWTPVKDTQYF.

The chain has TRBV28 and TRBJ1-1; 9 bases map to TRBD1. CDR1 is MDHEN and CDR2 is SYDVKM in the germline V gene. J lost 0 bases, V lost 7 bases, and 6 bases had no gene match. The CDR3 runs 15 residues. The CDR3 nucleotides read TGTGCCAGCACTTGGGGACAGGGATTGAACACTGAAGCTTTCTTT. Translation: CASTWGQGLNTEAFF.

This rearrangement joins TRBV6-6 to TRBJ2-2; D is uncertain. Trimming left V 6 bases short and J 4 bases short, with 12 bases between. The germline V gene encodes CDR1 MNHNY and CDR2 SVGAGI (reference sequence). There are 14 residues in the CDR3. The CDR3 region is CASSQNSLTGELFF. CDR3 DNA sequence: TGTGCCAGCAGCCAAAACAGCCTCACCGGGGAGCTGTTTTTT.

The chain is built from TRBV27 and TRBJ2-1; 9 bases map to TRBD2. With V trimmed by 7 bases and J by 5 bases, 9 bases remained unmatched. This CDR3 contains 15 residues. Germline V CDR1 and CDR2: MNHEY, SMNVEV (reference sequence). CDR3 sequence: CASTSGGPLHNEQFF. The CDR3 DNA sequence: TGTGCCAGCACAAGCGGGGGGCCACTACACAATGAGCAGTTCTTC.

V and J are TRBV9 and TRBJ2-7; the match to TRBD1 covers 12 bases. V was pared by 0 bases and J by 5 bases, with 9 bases of the junction left unmatched. This CDR3 is 17 amino acids long. The V gene's germline CDR1 is SGDLS and CDR2 YYNGEE. DNA for the CDR3: TGTGCCAGCAGCGTAGCTTTAACGGGACAGGGGGCGGACGAGCAGTACTTC. This sequence encodes CASSVALTGQGADEQYF.

This clone was observed a handful of times. This chain uses TRBV2 with TRBJ1-2; unclear D gene. The germline gives CDR1 SNHLY, CDR2 FYNNEI. The CDR3 is 15 residues long. V was shortened by 2 bases and J by 4 bases, with 14 bases between the two germline ends. This CDR3 is CASSENPSGIYGYTF. CDR3 bases: TGTGCCAGCAGTGAAAACCCCTCGGGGATCTATGGCTACACCTTC. Complete variable domain (other parts from reference TRBV2 and TRBJ1-2): EPEVTQTPSHQVTQMGQEVILRCVPISNHLYFYWYRQILGQKVEFLVSFYNNEISEKSEIFDDQFSVERPDGSNFTLKIRSTKLEDSAMYFCASSENPSGIYGYTFGSGTRLTVV.

This chain uses TRBV20-1 with TRBJ2-7; 7 bases fit TRBD1. The germline V gene encodes CDR1 DFQATT and CDR2 SNEGSKA (reference sequence). This CDR3 has 11 amino acids. The CDR3 here is CFGDRNYEQYF. In nucleotides, the CDR3 is TGCTTTGGGGACAGAAATTACGAGCAGTACTTC.

The CDR3 sequence is CAWNTGGGGYTF. For the CDR3, the DNA is TGTGCCTGGAATACAGGCGGTGGCGGCTACACCTTC. The genes are TRBV30 and TRBJ1-2; a weak D match, TRBD1 (5 bases). Between the trimmed V and J ends, which lost 4 bases and 8 bases, there was a span of 14 bases. The germline gives CDR1 GTSNPN, CDR2 SVGIG (reference sequence). This CDR3 comprises 12 residues. The full variable domain, completed using reference TRBV30 and TRBJ1-2, is SQTIHQWPATLVQPVGSPLSLECTVEGTSNPNLYWYRQAAGRGLQLLFYSVGIGQISSEVPQNLSASRPQDRQFILSSKKLLLSDSGFYLCAWNTGGGGYTFGSGTRLTVV.